Below are 4 T cell receptor beta chains sequenced from a single sample in a study of cytotoxic CD8 clonotypes in ibrutinib-treated CLL. The repertoire was sequenced with immunoSEQ multiplex PCR; TCRdb's copy has only in-frame clones and lacks some. The table includes around 310,000 clones, around four fifths detected once. This specimen consisted of PBMCs, obtained before ibrutinib treatment. The origin of the receptors is a human donor with chronic lymphocytic leukemia.

CDR3 nucleotide sequence: TGCGCCAGCAGCCCGCCCGGGACTGGAAACACCATATATTTT. Its translation is CASSPPGTGNTIYF. The gene calls are TRBV5-1 and TRBJ1-3; D remains ambiguous. From germline, CDR1 is SGHRS and CDR2 YFSETQ. This CDR3 region has 14 residues. Trimming left V 4 bases short and J 2 bases short, with 10 bases between.

The chain is built from TRBV2 and TRBJ2-1; D may be TRBD2 (6 bases). The CDR3 covers 17 residues. Germline V gene sequence: CDR1 SNHLY, CDR2 FYNNEI. V lost 4 bases and J 8 bases, leaving 24 bases between the germline ends. The CDR3 protein is CASSAGLLKPKSHEQFF. For the CDR3, the DNA is TGTGCCAGCAGTGCAGGACTACTAAAACCGAAATCACATGAGCAGTTCTTC.

This clone has just a few counts. The chain combines TRBV10-1 with TRBJ1-1; D gene uncertain. Looked up from germline, CDR1 is WNHNN and CDR2 is SYGVQD (reference sequence). CDR3 length: 13 residues. Trimming shortened V by 6 bases and J by 2 bases, and 10 bases separated the two germline ends. The chain's CDR3 is CASRDGVNTEAFF. CDR3 coding DNA: TGCGCCAGCAGAGACGGAGTAAACACTGAAGCTTTCTTT.

The CDR3 loop is CASSLASSQNQPQHF. The CDR3 coding sequence is TGTGCCAGCAGCTTAGCGTCCTCTCAAAATCAGCCCCAGCATTTT. The gene calls are TRBV7-2 and TRBJ1-5; no clear D. The CDR3 has 15 amino acids. Per germline, CDR1 SGHTA and CDR2 FQGNSA. V was shortened by 0 bases and J by 4 bases, with 10 bases between the two germline ends.